This T cell receptor (beta chain) is drawn from a study of blood T cell repertoires in COVID-19. Across the whole study: Sample material is recorded as cDNA or gDNA derived from T cells, B-cell-depleted T cells, or PBMCs.

Data came from immunoSEQ multiplex PCR; TCRdb stores just in-frame clones and leaves some out. The sample contains tens of thousands of clones, around nine tenths of which appear only once. Germline trimming cut 3 bases from V and 4 bases from J; bases unmatched to any gene: 6. The CDR3 contains 15 residues. Germline V lookup: CDR1 LGHDT, CDR2 YNNKEL (reference sequence). The sequencing sample was made of peripheral blood. The origin of this receptor is a woman older than 75 with active or convalescent COVID-19. The V call is TRBV3-1 (or the pseudogene TRBV3-2), the J call TRBJ2-7; 10 bases fit TRBD1. The chain's CDR3 is CASSHTGTGVYEQYF. CDR3 DNA sequence: TGTGCCAGCAGCCACACCGGGACAGGGGTATACGAGCAGTACTTC.